This TCR beta chain stems from a study of blood T cell repertoires in COVID-19. As for the study in general: PBMCs, B-cell-depleted T cells, or T cells provided the cDNA or gDNA that made up the material.

In the original analysis: Estimation of nucleated cell counts was performed using reference gene primer amplification. Assay used: immunoSEQ multiplex PCR; TCRdb lists only in-frame clones, some missing. V, J and clone size reflect that table, while D and trimming were determined from the DNA. The sample records about 55,000 clones, around 70% being singletons. CDR1 is MNHEY and CDR2 is SVGAGI in the germline V gene. Trimming removed 6 bases from V and 1 base from J, with 12 bases in between. The CDR3 consists of 14 residues. The rearrangement links TRBV6-5 to TRBJ1-1, with D maybe TRBD1 (6 bases). The sequenced sample consisted of peripheral blood. The sequence was obtained from a woman in her 70s with acute or convalescent COVID-19. The CDR3 region is CASRSGTRNTEAFF. CDR3 sequence (DNA): TGTGCCAGCAGGAGCGGGACACGGAACACTGAAGCTTTCTTT.